The clone carrying this T cell receptor (beta chain) was found many times. As yet, its antigen is unknown. Germline V gives CDR1 SGHDN, CDR2 FVKESK. The length of the CDR3 is 16 residues. V lost 1 base, J lost 0 bases, and 10 bases lay in between. This entry belongs to a study of neurological immune-mediated disorders. Study-level results: None of the CDR3 amino acid sequences in expanded clones turned up in more than one subject, which points to private repertoires in all groups.

Synthesis of cDNA was accomplished via 5'RACE employing 10-nucleotide random UMIs. MiXCR, applied by TCRdb to the 5' RACE reads, yields one record per CDR3 protein. Of 20,000 to 30,000 distinct CDR3 sequences in the sample, about 13% were seen once. The chain employs TRBV14 and TRBJ1-3; possible D gene TRBD1, 5 bases. The source of this sequence is a woman in her sixties with HTLV-1-associated myelopathy (HAM/TSP). The sequenced sample was PBMCs. The CDR3 here is CASSQGRGSSGNTIYF. Written as DNA, the CDR3 is TGTGCCAGCAGCCAAGGGCGGGGGAGCTCTGGAAACACCATATATTTT.